This TCR beta chain appears in the sequencing data of a study of control samples from healthy donors and cancer patients. Only in-frame clones appear in the TCRdb table, and some are missing; sequencing was by immunoSEQ multiplex PCR. This sample has 150,000 or so clones, with 70% to 90% found just once. The origin of this receptor is a woman younger than 45 in good health. The material sequenced was blood.

The CDR3 DNA follows: TGTGCCAGCAGTTTCAGGGATACGCAGTATTTT. Encoded protein: CASSFRDTQYF. The rearrangement joins TRBV28 to TRBJ2-3; D is unclear. V was cut by 3 bases and J by 6 bases, with 4 bases left in between. Per germline, CDR1 MDHEN and CDR2 SYDVKM. This CDR3 spans 11 amino acids.